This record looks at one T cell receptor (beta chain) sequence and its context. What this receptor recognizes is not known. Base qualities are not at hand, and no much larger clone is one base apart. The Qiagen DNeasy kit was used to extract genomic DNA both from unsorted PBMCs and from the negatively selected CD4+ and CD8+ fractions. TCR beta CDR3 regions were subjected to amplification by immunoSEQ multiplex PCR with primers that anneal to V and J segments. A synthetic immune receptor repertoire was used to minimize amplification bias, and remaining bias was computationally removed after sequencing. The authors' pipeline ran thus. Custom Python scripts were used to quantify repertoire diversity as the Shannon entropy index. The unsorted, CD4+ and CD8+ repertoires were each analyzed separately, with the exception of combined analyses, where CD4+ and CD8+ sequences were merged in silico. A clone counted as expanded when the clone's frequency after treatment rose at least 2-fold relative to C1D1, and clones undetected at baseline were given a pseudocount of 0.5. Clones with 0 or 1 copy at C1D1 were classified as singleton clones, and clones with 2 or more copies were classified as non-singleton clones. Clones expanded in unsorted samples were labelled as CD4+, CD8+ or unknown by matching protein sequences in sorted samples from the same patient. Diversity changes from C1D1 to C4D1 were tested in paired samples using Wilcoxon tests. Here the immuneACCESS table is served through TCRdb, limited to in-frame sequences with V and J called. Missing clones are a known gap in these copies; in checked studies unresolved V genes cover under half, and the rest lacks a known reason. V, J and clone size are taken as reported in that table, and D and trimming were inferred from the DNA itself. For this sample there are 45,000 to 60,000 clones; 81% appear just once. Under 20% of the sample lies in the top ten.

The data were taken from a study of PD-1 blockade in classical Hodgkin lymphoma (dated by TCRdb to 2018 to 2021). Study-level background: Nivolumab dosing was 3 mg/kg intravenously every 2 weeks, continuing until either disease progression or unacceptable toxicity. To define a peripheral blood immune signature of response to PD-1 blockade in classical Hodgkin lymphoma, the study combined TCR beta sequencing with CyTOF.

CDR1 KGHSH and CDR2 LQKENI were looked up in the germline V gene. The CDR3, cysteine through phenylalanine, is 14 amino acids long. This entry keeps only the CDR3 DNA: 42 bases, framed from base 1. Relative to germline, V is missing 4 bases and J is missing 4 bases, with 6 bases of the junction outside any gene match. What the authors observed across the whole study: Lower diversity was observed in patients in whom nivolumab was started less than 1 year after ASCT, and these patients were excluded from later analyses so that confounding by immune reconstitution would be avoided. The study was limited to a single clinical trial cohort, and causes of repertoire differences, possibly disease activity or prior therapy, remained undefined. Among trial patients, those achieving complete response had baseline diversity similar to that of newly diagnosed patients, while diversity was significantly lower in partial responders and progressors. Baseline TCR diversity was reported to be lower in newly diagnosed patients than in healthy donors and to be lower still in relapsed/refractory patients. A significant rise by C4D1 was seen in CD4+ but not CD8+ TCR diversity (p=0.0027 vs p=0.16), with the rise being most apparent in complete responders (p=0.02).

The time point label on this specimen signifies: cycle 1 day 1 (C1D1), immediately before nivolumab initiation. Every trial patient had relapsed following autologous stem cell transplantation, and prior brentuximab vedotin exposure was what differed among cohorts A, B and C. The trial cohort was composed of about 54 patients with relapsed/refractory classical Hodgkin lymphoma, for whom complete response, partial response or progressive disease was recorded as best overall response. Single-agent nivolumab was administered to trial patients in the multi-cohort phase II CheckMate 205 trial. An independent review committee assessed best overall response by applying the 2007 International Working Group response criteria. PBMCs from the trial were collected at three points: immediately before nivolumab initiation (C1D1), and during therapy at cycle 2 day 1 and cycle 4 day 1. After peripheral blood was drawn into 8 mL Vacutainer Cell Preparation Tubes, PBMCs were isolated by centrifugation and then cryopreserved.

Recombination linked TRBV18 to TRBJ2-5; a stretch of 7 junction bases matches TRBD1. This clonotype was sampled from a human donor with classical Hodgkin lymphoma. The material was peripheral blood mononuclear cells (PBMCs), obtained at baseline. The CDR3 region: CASSLGQARETQYF. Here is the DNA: TGTGCCAGCTCACTAGGACAGGCCCGAGAGACCCAGTACTTC.